These 26 T cell receptor beta chains were all obtained from the same sample, sequenced in a study of response to subunit inactivated influenza vaccine. TCRdb called the RT-PCR reads again in MiXCR, with one record for every CDR3 protein. The sample shows about 520,000 distinct CDR3 sequences, approximately 7.7% of them seen only once. Here the sequenced sample was PBMCs from blood, taken about 24 months after vaccination. The receptors shown here come from a man aged 50-75 years who received an inactivated influenza vaccine.

This clonotype was seen repeatedly, ten times or more. The chain links TRBV5-4 to TRBJ2-5; tentatively, D is TRBD2 (5 bases). There are 13 residues in the CDR3. CDR1 is SGHNT, CDR2 YYREEE, per germline (reference sequence). V was cut by 0 bases and J by 5 bases, with 8 bases left in between. The CDR3: CASSLGESETQYF. As DNA, the CDR3 is TGTGCCAGCAGCTTGGGGGAGTCGGAGACCCAGTACTTC.

The genes are TRBV4-1 and TRBJ2-3, with 7 bases fitting TRBD2. Unmatched junction bases numbered 4, after V lost 0 bases and J lost 4 bases. Per the germline V gene, CDR1 is MGHRA and CDR2 is YSYEKL. CDR3 length: 15 amino acids. Here the CDR3 reads CASSQESSGSDTQYF. Written as DNA, the CDR3 is TGCGCCAGCAGCCAAGAGAGTAGCGGGTCAGATACGCAGTATTTT.

This clonotype was counted only a few times. CDR3 residues: CSASASGLRNTGELFF. Here the CDR3 DNA reads TGCAGTGCTAGTGCTAGCGGATTGCGGAACACCGGGGAGCTGTTTTTT. The V and J genes are TRBV20-1 and TRBJ2-2; 7 bases map to TRBD2. This CDR3 contains 16 residues. Losses at the gene ends were 3 bases for V and 1 base for J; bases not matched to a gene: 8. Germline V gives CDR1 DFQATT, CDR2 SNEGSKA (reference sequence).

This chain joins TRBV12-3 or TRBV12-4 and TRBJ2-3; D gene uncertain. Trimming took 6 bases from V and 5 from J, leaving 9 bases between them. The CDR3 is made up of 12 amino acids. The CDR3 sequence: CASSRVKDTQYF. The CDR3 bases are TGTGCCAGCAGCCGGGTGAAAGATACGCAGTATTTT.

This clonotype was observed many times. The chain carries TRBV4-3 and TRBJ2-7; D ambiguous. Germline V gene data show CDR1 as LGHNA and CDR2 as YSLEER. V dropped 4 bases and J dropped 3 bases, with 10 bases sitting between them. The CDR3 is made up of 13 amino acids. The CDR3 here is CASSPVVGYEQYF. The CDR3 DNA follows: TGCGCCAGCAGCCCAGTTGTCGGCTACGAGCAGTACTTC.

In this sample, this clonotype turned up many times. The CDR3 DNA reads as TGTGCCATCAGTGCCGGGACTTATGGCTACACCTTC. It is translated as CAISAGTYGYTF. The V gene is TRBV10-3, the J gene TRBJ1-2; D perhaps matches TRBD1 (5 bases). Germline CDR1 ENHRY, CDR2 SYGVKD. With 4 bases removed from V and 5 bases from J, the gap between germline ends came to 8 bases. This CDR3 has 12 residues.

The sample holds a few counts of this clonotype. V and J are TRBV28 and TRBJ2-5, with 8 bases lining up with TRBD1. This CDR3 region has 14 residues. Germline values: CDR1 MDHEN, CDR2 SYDVKM. The V gene end was trimmed by 5 bases and the J gene end by 4 bases; junction bases not matched to a gene: 6. The CDR3 loop is CASSISDRGETQYF. In DNA form, the CDR3 reads TGTGCCAGCAGTATCTCTGACAGGGGAGAGACCCAGTACTTC.

This chain uses TRBV7-8 with TRBJ2-1; TRBD2 agrees at 7 bases. V shed 4 bases, J shed 8 bases, and the junction held 8 bases outside the gene matches. This CDR3 has 14 amino acids. Germline values: CDR1 SGHVS, CDR2 FQNEAQ. The CDR3 reads CASSYPPAGDEQFF. The CDR3 nucleotides are TGTGCCAGCAGCTACCCACCCGCGGGAGATGAGCAGTTCTTC.

The V and J genes are TRBV4-2 and TRBJ2-1; possible D gene TRBD2, 6 bases. V lost 1 base and J lost 5, with 12 bases in between. From germline, CDR1 is LGHNA and CDR2 YNFKEQ. The CDR3 totals 15 residues. The CDR3 sequence is CASSQVAVGNNEQFF. CDR3 DNA sequence: TGTGCCAGCAGCCAAGTAGCGGTTGGAAACAATGAGCAGTTCTTC.

This clonotype has ten or more counts. The chain joins TRBV5-1 to TRBJ1-2, with D possibly being TRBD1 (6 bases). The CDR3 length is 13 residues. Between the trimmed V and J ends, which lost 4 bases and 2 bases, there was a span of 9 bases. Germline assignment: CDR1 SGHRS and CDR2 YFSETQ. CDR3 amino acids: CASSAGVNYGYTF. CDR3 in DNA: TGCGCCAGCAGCGCAGGGGTGAACTATGGCTACACCTTC.

Many counts were recorded for this clonotype. The chain couples TRBV7-8 to TRBJ2-7; 9 bases are shared with TRBD1. Germline loops: CDR1 SGHVS, CDR2 FQNEAQ. V dropped 1 base and J dropped 2; count of bases not matched to a gene: 6. This CDR3 comprises 16 residues. CDR3 DNA sequence: TGTGCCAGCAGCTTAGGGGGACAGGGAAGCCCCTACGAGCAGTACTTC. It specifies CASSLGGQGSPYEQYF.

This clonotype was seen many times. This chain connects TRBV7-9 to TRBJ2-7; tentatively, D is TRBD2 (6 bases). The CDR3 has 13 residues. V lost 5 bases, J lost 7 bases, and 15 bases lay in between. The germline V gene encodes CDR1 SEHNR and CDR2 FQNEAQ (reference sequence). The CDR3 sequence is CASSVPGAEEQYF. The CDR3 DNA reads TGTGCCAGCAGCGTCCCGGGAGCGGAGGAGCAGTACTTC.

This clonotype was seen only a few times. The V and J genes are TRBV15 and TRBJ2-3; D is unresolved. This CDR3 has 13 residues. V was clipped by 2 bases and J by 5 bases, with 8 bases between them. In germline, CDR1 is LNHNV, CDR2 YYDKDF (reference sequence). In DNA form, the CDR3 reads TGTGCCACCAGCAGAATTTCACAAGATACGCAGTATTTT. Its protein product is CATSRISQDTQYF.

This sequence joins TRBV28 and TRBJ2-1; 9 bases are a match to TRBD1. The CDR3 contains 20 residues. Germline assignment: CDR1 MDHEN and CDR2 SYDVKM. The V and J ends lost 3 bases and 4 bases, in that order; junction bases with no gene match: 19. The CDR3 region is CASSFRAPYLQGAKYNEQFF. The CDR3 DNA follows: TGTGCCAGCAGTTTTAGGGCCCCGTACCTACAGGGGGCAAAGTACAATGAGCAGTTCTTC. Full variable domain (remainder filled in from reference TRBV28 and TRBJ2-1): DVKVTQSSRYLVKRTGEKVFLECVQDMDHENMFWYRQDPGLGLRLIYFSYDVKMKEKGDIPEGYSVSREKKERFSLILESASTNQTSMYLCASSFRAPYLQGAKYNEQFFGPGTRLTVL.

This clonotype was detected a few times. The V gene is TRBV12-3 or TRBV12-4, the J gene TRBJ2-7; D possibly corresponds to TRBD1 (5 bases). With 3 bases removed from V and 4 bases from J, the gap between germline ends came to 10 bases. This CDR3 spans 13 amino acids. This CDR3 is CASSLWQGYEQYF. The CDR3 nucleotides read TGTGCCAGCAGTTTGTGGCAGGGTTACGAGCAGTACTTC.

V usage is TRBV12-3 or TRBV12-4 and J usage is TRBJ2-3; D unclear. With 3 bases removed from V and 4 bases from J, the gap between germline ends came to 14 bases. CDR3 length equals 15 residues. This CDR3 is CASSFDIGIADTQYF. CDR3 DNA sequence: TGTGCCAGCAGTTTTGACATAGGCATCGCAGATACGCAGTATTTT.

This clonotype was counted a few times. The rearrangement uses TRBV6-1 and TRBJ2-5; D might be TRBD2 (5 bases). The V end was cut by 6 bases, the J end by 2 bases, with 13 bases between. This CDR3 contains 14 residues. CDR1 MNHNS and CDR2 SASEGT come from the germline V gene. In DNA form, the CDR3 reads TGTGCCAGCAGACGCGTGCGGGCGCAAGAGACCCAGTACTTC. This encodes CASRRVRAQETQYF.

CDR3 sequence: CASSQDMVGAGGHEQYF. The CDR3 nucleotides are TGCGCCAGCAGCCAAGATATGGTAGGAGCGGGAGGCCACGAGCAGTACTTC. The rearrangement links TRBV4-3 to TRBJ2-7; 9 bases are a match to TRBD2. The length of the CDR3 is 17 residues. The germline V gene has CDR1 LGHNA and CDR2 YSLEER. V lost 0 bases and J lost 5; bases outside the gene matches: 11.

On this clonotype: A much larger clone sits a single nucleotide away, making a read error possible. V is TRBV5-5 and J is TRBJ1-1, with no clear D. Between the trimmed V and J ends, which lost 1 base and 3 bases, there was a span of 4 bases. Germline CDR1 is SGHKS and CDR2 is YYEKEE (reference sequence). The CDR3 has 12 amino acids. The CDR3 sequence is CASSLTYTEAFF. DNA for the CDR3: TGTGCCAGCAGCTTGACGTACACTGAAGCTTTCTTT.

There are a few counts of this clonotype. Here the CDR3 reads CASSTHLGPSGTDTQYF. The CDR3 region has the DNA TGCGCCAGCAGCACCCACCTGGGACCATCTGGGACAGATACGCAGTATTTT. The gene calls are TRBV5-1 and TRBJ2-3; D possibly matches TRBD1 or TRBD2 (5 bases each). Germline values: CDR1 SGHRS, CDR2 YFSETQ. With 4 bases removed from V and 3 bases from J, the gap between germline ends came to 21 bases. The length of the CDR3 is 17 residues.

The rearrangement uses TRBV6-1 and TRBJ2-7, with TRBD2 matching 12 bases. The CDR3 extends over 15 amino acids. V gave up 6 bases and J gave up 3 bases; unmatched junction bases: 6. Per germline, CDR1 MNHNS and CDR2 SASEGT. The CDR3 nucleotides read TGTGCCAGCAGACCGACTAGCGGGAGCCTCTACGAGCAGTACTTC. This sequence encodes CASRPTSGSLYEQYF.

This clonotype was recorded at least ten times. The chain couples TRBV27 to TRBJ2-1; TRBD2 matches at 16 bases. This CDR3 has 16 residues. With V trimmed by 5 bases and J by 9 bases, 7 bases remained unmatched. Germline lookup yields CDR1 MNHEY and CDR2 SMNVEV (reference sequence). The CDR3 loop is CASSPGTSGRAGEQFF. The CDR3 DNA sequence: TGTGCCAGCAGTCCCGGGACTAGCGGGAGGGCGGGTGAGCAGTTCTTC.

V usage is TRBV4-3 and J usage is TRBJ1-4, with D perhaps TRBD1 (6 bases). Germline V CDR1 and CDR2: LGHNA, YSLEER. The CDR3 totals 13 residues. V dropped 0 bases and J dropped 8 bases, with 7 bases sitting between them. The CDR3 sequence: CASSQDDREKLFF. In nucleotides, the CDR3 is TGCGCCAGCAGCCAAGACGACAGGGAAAAACTGTTTTTT.

The chain links TRBV7-9 to TRBJ2-1, with no clear D. Germline loops: CDR1 SEHNR, CDR2 FQNEAQ (reference sequence). The ends were cut back, 2 bases at V and 10 bases at J, with 9 bases in the middle. The CDR3 spans 12 residues. The CDR3 bases are TGTGCCAGCAGCTTAAGTTCCGGCGAGCAGTTCTTC. It codes for CASSLSSGEQFF.

In this sample, this clonotype turned up a few times. The V and J genes are TRBV5-1 and TRBJ2-5; weak D call: TRBD1 (6 bases). The CDR3 runs 16 residues. The ends were cut back, 0 bases at V and 4 bases at J, with 16 bases in the middle. Germline CDR1 is SGHRS and CDR2 is YFSETQ. Written as DNA, the CDR3 is TGCGCCAGCAGCTTGGGTTTGGGCAGGGGTGGAGAGACCCAGTACTTC. The encoded protein is CASSLGLGRGGETQYF.

The chain combines TRBV29-1 with TRBJ2-1; D not resolved. This CDR3 is 12 amino acids long. The germline V gene encodes CDR1 SQVTM and CDR2 ANQGSEA. V lost 3 bases, J lost 5 bases, and 8 bases lay in between. CDR3 in amino acids: CSVDYLNNEQFF. In nucleotides, the CDR3 is TGCAGCGTTGACTATCTTAACAATGAGCAGTTCTTC.